Presented here are 3 T cell receptor beta chains from one specimen sequenced in a study of blood T cells in healthy people across ages. Combining a sample-barcoded 5' primer with a J-beta primer mix, a second PCR ran for 7 to 11 cycles. TCRdb independently ran MiXCR on the 5' RACE reads; one entry per CDR3 protein. Of hundreds of thousands of distinct CDR3 sequences in the sample, approximately 50% were seen once. Input material: blood. The receptors were gathered from a man aged 55 to 70 in good health.

The chain links TRBV10-1 to TRBJ2-3; 10 nucleotides align to TRBD1. V gave up 2 bases and J gave up 13 bases; unmatched junction bases: 9. Germline CDR1 reads WNHNN; CDR2 reads SYGVQD (reference sequence). The CDR3 consists of 14 residues. The DNA for the CDR3 is TGCGCCAGCAGTGAGGGGACAGGGGCACGGGTGAAGTATTTT. Its translation is CASSEGTGARVKYF.

The chain recombines TRBV6-2 or TRBV6-3 with TRBJ2-1, with 8 positions matching TRBD1. The CDR3 spans 14 residues. V was clipped by 6 bases and J by 2 bases; unmatched bases: 3. Germline V lookup: CDR1 MNHEY, CDR2 SVGEGT. CDR3 loop: CASRETGAYNEQFF. The CDR3, as DNA: TGTGCCAGCAGGGAGACAGGGGCCTACAATGAGCAGTTCTTC.

This clonotype was seen a few times. This chain links TRBV20-1 with TRBJ1-2, with TRBD1 as a possible D gene (5 bases). V was shortened by 0 bases and J by 8 bases, with 13 bases between the two germline ends. This CDR3 is 13 amino acids long. Germline loops: CDR1 DFQATT, CDR2 SNEGSKA (reference sequence). The CDR3 loop is CSARDQAGKGYTF. CDR3 sequence (DNA): TGCAGTGCTAGAGATCAGGCAGGGAAGGGCTACACCTTC.